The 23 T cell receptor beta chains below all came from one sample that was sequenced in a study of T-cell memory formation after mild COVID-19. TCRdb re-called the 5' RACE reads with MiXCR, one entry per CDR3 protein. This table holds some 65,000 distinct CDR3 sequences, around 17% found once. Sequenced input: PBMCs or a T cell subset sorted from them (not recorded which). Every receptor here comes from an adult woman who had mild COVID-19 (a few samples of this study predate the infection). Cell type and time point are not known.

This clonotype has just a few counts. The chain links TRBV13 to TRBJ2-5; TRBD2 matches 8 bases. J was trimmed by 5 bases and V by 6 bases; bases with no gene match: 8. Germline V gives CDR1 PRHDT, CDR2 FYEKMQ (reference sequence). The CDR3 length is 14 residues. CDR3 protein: CASSKRGGQETQYF. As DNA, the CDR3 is TGTGCCAGCAGTAAACGGGGGGGCCAGGAGACCCAGTACTTC.

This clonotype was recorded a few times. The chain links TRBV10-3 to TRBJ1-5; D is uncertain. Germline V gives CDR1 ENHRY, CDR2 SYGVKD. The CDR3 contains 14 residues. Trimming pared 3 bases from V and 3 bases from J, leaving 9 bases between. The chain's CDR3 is CAISDTGNNQPQHF. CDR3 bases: TGTGCCATCAGTGACACCGGGAACAATCAGCCCCAGCATTTT.

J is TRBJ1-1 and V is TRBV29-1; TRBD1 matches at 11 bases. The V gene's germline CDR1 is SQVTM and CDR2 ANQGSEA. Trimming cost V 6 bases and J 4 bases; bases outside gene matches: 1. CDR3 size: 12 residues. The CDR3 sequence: CSVGTGGTEAFF. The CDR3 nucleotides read TGCAGCGTCGGGACAGGGGGCACTGAAGCTTTCTTT.

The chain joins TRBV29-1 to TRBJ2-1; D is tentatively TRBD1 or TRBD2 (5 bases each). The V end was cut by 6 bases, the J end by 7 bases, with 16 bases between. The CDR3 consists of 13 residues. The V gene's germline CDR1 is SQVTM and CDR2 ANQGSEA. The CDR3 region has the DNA TGCAGCGTCGGGGCCGGGGCCGGGAATGAGCAGTTCTTC. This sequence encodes CSVGAGAGNEQFF.

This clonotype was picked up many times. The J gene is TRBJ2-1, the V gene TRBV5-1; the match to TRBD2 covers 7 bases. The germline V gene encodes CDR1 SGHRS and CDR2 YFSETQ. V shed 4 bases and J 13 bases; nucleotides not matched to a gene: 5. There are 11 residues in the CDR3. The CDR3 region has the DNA TGCGCCAGCAGCCCCGGACTAGATCAGTTCTTC. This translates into CASSPGLDQFF.

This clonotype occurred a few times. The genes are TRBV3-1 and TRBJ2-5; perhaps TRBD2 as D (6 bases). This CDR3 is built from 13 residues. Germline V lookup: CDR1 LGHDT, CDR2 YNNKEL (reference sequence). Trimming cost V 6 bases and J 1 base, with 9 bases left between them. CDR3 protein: CASRGDFQETQYF. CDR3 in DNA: TGTGCCAGCAGGGGGGACTTCCAAGAGACCCAGTACTTC.

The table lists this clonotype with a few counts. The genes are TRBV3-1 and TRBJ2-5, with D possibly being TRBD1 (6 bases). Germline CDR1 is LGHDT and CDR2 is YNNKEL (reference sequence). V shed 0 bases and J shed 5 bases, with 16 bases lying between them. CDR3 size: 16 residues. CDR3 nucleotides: TGTGCCAGCAGCCAAGACGCGGTGGGGACAACGGAGACCCAGTACTTC. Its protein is CASSQDAVGTTETQYF.

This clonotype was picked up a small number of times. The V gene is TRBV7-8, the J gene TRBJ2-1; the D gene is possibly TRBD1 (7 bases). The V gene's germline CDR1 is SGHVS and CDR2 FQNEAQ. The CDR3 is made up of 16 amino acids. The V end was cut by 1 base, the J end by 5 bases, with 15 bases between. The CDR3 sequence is CASSLGWRGPNNEQFF. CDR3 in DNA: TGTGCCAGCAGCTTAGGTTGGAGGGGGCCAAACAATGAGCAGTTCTTC.

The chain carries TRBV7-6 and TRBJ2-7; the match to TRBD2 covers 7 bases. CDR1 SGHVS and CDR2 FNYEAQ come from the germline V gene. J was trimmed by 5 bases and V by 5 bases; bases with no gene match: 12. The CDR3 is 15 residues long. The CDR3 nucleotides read TGTGCCAGCAGCCCCACCACTAGCGATTTCGACGAGCAGTACTTC. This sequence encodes CASSPTTSDFDEQYF.

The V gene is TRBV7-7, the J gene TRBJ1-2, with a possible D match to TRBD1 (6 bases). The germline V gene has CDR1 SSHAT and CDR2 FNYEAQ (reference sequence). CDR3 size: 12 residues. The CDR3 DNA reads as TGTGCTGTTCGGGACACCCACTATGGCTACACCTTC. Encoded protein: CAVRDTHYGYTF. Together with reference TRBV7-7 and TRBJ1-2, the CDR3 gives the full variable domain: GAGVSQSPRYKVTKRGQDVTLRCDPISSHATLYWYQQALGQGPEFLTYFNYEAQPDKSGLPSDRFSAERPEGSISTLTIQRTEQRDSAMYRCAVRDTHYGYTFGSGTRLTVV.

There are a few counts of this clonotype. CDR3 bases: TGTGCCAGCAGCTTAGGTAGTGGGAGACAGGGGGCATACGAGCAGTACTTC. Encoded protein: CASSLGSGRQGAYEQYF. The rearrangement uses TRBV7-8 and TRBJ2-7, with TRBD1 matching over 10 bases. This CDR3 has 17 amino acids. Germline V gives CDR1 SGHVS, CDR2 FQNEAQ. Unmatched junction bases numbered 10, after V lost 1 base and J lost 4 bases.

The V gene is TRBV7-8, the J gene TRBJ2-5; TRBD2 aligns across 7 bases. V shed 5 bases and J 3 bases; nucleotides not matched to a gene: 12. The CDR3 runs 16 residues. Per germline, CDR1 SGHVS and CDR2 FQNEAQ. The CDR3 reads CASSPKSVGGEETQYF. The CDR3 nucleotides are TGTGCCAGCAGCCCAAAGTCGGTTGGGGGGGAAGAGACCCAGTACTTC.

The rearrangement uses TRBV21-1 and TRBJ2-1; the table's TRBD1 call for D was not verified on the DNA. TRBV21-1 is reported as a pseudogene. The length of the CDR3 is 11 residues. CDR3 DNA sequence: TGTGCCAGCAAGGACAACAATGAGCAGTTCTTC. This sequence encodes CASKDNNEQFF.

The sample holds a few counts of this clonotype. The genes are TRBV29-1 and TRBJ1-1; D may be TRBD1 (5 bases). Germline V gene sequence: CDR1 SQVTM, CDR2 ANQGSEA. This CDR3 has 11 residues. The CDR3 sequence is CRGTANTEAFF. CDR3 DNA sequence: TGCAGGGGGACGGCGAACACTGAAGCTTTCTTT.

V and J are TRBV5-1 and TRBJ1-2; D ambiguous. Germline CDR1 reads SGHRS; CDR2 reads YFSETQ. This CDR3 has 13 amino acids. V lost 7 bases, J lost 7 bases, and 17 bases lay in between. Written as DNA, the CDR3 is TGCGCCAGCCTATTAACAGCGGCCGGTGGCTACACCTTC. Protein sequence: CASLLTAAGGYTF.

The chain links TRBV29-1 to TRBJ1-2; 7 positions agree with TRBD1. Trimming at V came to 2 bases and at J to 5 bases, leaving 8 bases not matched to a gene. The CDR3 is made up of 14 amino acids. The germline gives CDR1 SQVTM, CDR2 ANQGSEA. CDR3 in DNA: TGCAGCGTTGAATGGGACAGTGGGAGATATGGCTACACCTTC. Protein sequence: CSVEWDSGRYGYTF.

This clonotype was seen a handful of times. CDR3 residues: CASSYEGGEDYGYTF. As DNA, the CDR3 is TGTGCCAGCAGTTATGAGGGGGGCGAGGACTATGGCTACACCTTC. The gene calls are TRBV6-5 and TRBJ1-2; possible D gene TRBD1, 6 bases. Germline values: CDR1 MNHEY, CDR2 SVGAGI. V gave up 3 bases and J gave up 3 bases, with 14 bases separating them. The CDR3 is 15 residues long.

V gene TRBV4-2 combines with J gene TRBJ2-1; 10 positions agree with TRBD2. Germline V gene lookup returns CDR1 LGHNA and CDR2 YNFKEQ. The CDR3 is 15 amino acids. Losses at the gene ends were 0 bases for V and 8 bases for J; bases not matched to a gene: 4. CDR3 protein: CASSQEASGSYEQFF. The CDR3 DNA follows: TGTGCCAGCAGCCAAGAAGCTAGCGGGAGCTATGAGCAGTTCTTC.

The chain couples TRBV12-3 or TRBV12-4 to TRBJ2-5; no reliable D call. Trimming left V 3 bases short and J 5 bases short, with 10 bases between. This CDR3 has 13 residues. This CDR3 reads CASSLWGEETQYF. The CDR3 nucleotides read TGTGCCAGCAGTTTGTGGGGTGAGGAGACCCAGTACTTC.

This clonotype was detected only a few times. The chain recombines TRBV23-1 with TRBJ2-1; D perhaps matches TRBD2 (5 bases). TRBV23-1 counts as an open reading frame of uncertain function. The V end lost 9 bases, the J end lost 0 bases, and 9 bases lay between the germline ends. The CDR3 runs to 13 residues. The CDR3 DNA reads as TGCGCCAGGGACTGGAGCTCCTACAATGAGCAGTTCTTC. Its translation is CARDWSSYNEQFF.

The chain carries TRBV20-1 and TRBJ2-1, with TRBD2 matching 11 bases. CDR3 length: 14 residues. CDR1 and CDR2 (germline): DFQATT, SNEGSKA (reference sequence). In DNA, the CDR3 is TGCTCCTCCTCACCGGGACTAGCGGTCGGTGAGCAGTTCTTC. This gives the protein CSSSPGLAVGEQFF.

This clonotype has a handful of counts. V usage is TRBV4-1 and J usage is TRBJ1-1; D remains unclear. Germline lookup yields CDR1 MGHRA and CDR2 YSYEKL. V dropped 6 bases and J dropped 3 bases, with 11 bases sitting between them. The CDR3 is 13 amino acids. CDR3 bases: TGCGCCAGCAGTCCGGACGGCTACACTGAAGCTTTCTTT. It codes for CASSPDGYTEAFF.

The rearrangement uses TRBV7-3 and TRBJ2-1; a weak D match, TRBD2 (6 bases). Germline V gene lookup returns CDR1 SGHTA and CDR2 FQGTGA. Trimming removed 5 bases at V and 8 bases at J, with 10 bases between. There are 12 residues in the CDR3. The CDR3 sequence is CASSPGTYEQFF. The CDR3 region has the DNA TGTGCCAGCAGCCCCGGGACTTATGAGCAGTTCTTC.